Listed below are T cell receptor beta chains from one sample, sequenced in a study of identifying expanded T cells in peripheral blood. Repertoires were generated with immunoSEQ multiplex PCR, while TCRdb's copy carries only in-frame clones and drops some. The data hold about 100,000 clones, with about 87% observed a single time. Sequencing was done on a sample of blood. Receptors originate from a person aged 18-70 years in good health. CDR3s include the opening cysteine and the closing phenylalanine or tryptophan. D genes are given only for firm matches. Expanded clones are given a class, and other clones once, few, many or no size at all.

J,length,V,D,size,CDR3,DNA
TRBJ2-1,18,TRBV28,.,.,CASSSHLTPTGSYNEQFF,TGTGCCAGCAGTTCGCATTTAACTCCGACAGGCTCCTACAATGAGCAGTTCTTC
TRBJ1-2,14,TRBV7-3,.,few,CASSLGGGPYGYTF,TGTGCCAGCAGCTTAGGCGGGGGTCCCTATGGCTACACCTTC
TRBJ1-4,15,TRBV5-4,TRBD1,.,CASSFRTGGGEKLFF,TGTGCCAGCAGCTTCCGGACAGGGGGAGGGGAAAAACTGTTTTTT
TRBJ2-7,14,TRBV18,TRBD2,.,CASSRTSGGYEQYF,TGTGCCAGCTCACGGACTAGCGGGGGGTACGAGCAGTACTTC
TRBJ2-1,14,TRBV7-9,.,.,CASTLPQSYNEQFF,TGTGCCAGCACCCTCCCCCAGAGCTACAATGAGCAGTTCTTC
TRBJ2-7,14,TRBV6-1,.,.,CASSDLPGTLEQYF,TGTGCCAGCAGTGACCTCCCCGGGACCCTTGAGCAGTACTTC
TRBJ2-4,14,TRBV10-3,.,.,CAISGGAAKNIQYF,TGTGCCATCTCCGGGGGCGCGGCCAAAAACATTCAGTACTTC
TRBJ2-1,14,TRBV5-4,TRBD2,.,CASSSSGIHNEQFF,TGTGCCAGCAGCTCTAGCGGGATCCACAATGAGCAGTTCTTC
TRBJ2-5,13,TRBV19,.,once,CASSVRPEETQYF,TGTGCCAGTAGTGTTCGACCCGAGGAGACCCAGTACTTC
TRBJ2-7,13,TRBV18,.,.,CASSKQTGYEQYF,TGTGCCAGCTCTAAACAGACGGGCTACGAGCAGTACTTC
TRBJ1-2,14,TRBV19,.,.,CASNRPGTDYGYTF,TGTGCCAGTAACCGCCCCGGGACGGACTATGGCTACACCTTC
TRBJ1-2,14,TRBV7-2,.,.,CASSLQQSNYGYTF,TGTGCCAGCAGCTTGCAGCAGTCTAACTATGGCTACACCTTC
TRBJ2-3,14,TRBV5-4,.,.,CASRGLLDGDTQYF,TGTGCCAGCAGGGGACTCCTAGATGGGGATACGCAGTATTTT
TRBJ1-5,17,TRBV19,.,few,CASSIAPGYFSNQPQHF,TGTGCCAGTAGTATAGCCCCAGGGTACTTTAGCAATCAGCCCCAGCATTTT
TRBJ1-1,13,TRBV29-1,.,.,CSVDYQWQGEAFF,TGCAGCGTTGATTATCAATGGCAGGGAGAAGCTTTCTTT
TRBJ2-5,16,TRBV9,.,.,CASSDRESELGETQYF,TGTGCCAGCAGCGACCGGGAGTCGGAACTAGGAGAGACCCAGTACTTC
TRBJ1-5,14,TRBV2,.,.,CASSGGVGYQPQHF,TGTGCCAGCAGTGGGGGTGTGGGGTATCAGCCCCAGCATTTT
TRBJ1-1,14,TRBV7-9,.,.,CATKAGRMQTEAFF,TGTGCCACAAAGGCAGGGCGTATGCAAACTGAAGCTTTCTTT
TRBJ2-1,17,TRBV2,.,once,CASSGDLLGGPDNEQFF,TGTGCCAGCAGTGGGGACTTGCTTGGTGGGCCTGACAATGAGCAGTTCTTC
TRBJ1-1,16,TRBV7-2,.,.,CASRFNVGNIVTEAFF,TGTGCCAGCAGGTTTAACGTGGGGAATATTGTGACTGAAGCTTTCTTT
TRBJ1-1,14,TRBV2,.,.,CASRAQGVDTEAFF,TGTGCCAGCAGGGCGCAGGGAGTGGACACTGAAGCTTTCTTT
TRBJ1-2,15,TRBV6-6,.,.,CASSSPPDRDYGYTF,TGTGCCAGCAGTTCCCCCCCGGACAGAGACTATGGCTACACCTTC
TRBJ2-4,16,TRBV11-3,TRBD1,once,CASSLGTGTGWFIQYF,TGTGCCAGCAGCTTAGGCACCGGGACAGGGTGGTTCATTCAGTACTTC
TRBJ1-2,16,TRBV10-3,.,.,CAISERVPRGSYGYTF,TGTGCCATCAGTGAAAGGGTCCCGCGGGGGAGCTATGGCTACACCTTC
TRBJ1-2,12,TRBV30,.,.,CAWTPGNYGYTF,TGTGCCTGGACCCCTGGTAACTATGGCTACACCTTC
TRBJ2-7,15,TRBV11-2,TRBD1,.,CASSAGTGPSYEQYF,TGTGCCAGCAGCGCCGGGACAGGGCCGTCCTACGAGCAGTACTTC
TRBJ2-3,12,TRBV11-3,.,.,CASSPGAVPQYF,TGTGCCAGCAGCCCAGGGGCGGTTCCGCAGTATTTT
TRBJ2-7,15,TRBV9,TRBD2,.,CASSVGLAGAYEQYF,TGTGCCAGCAGCGTTGGGCTAGCGGGAGCCTACGAGCAGTACTTC
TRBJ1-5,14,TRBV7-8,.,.,CASSFSGYNQPQHF,TGTGCCAGCAGCTTTAGCGGATACAATCAGCCCCAGCATTTT
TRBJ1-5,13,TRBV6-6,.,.,CASSYRGNQPQHF,TGTGCCAGCAGTTACCGGGGGAATCAGCCCCAGCATTTT
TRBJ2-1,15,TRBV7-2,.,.,CASSLGTGPYNEQFF,TGTGCCAGCAGCTTAGGGACGGGACCATACAATGAGCAGTTCTTC
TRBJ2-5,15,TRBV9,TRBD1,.,CASSGTGGHQETQYF,TGTGCCAGCAGCGGGACAGGGGGGCACCAAGAGACCCAGTACTTC
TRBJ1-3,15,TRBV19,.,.,CASSPHGFSGNTIYF,TGTGCCAGTAGTCCCCATGGGTTCTCTGGAAACACCATATATTTT
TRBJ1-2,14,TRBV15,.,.,CATSRESSSNGYTF,TGTGCCACCAGCAGAGAAAGCTCCAGTAATGGCTACACCTTC
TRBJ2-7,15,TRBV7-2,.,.,CASSLAGVAGYEQYF,TGTGCCAGCAGCTTAGCGGGAGTTGCGGGATACGAGCAGTACTTC
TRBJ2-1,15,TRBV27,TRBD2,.,CASSRTSGGWNEQFF,TGTGCCAGCAGCAGGACTAGCGGGGGATGGAATGAGCAGTTCTTC
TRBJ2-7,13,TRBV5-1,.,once,CASSLKGGLEQYF,TGCGCCAGCAGCCTAAAGGGGGGTCTAGAGCAGTACTTC
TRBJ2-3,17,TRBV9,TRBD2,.,CASSVGSSGYSTDTQYF,TGTGCCAGCAGCGTAGGGAGTAGCGGGTATAGCACAGATACGCAGTATTTT
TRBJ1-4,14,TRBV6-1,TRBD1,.,CASSVGQGSEKLFF,TGTGCCAGCAGTGTGGGACAGGGATCGGAAAAACTGTTTTTT
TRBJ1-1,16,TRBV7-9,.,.,CASSLGFGGINTEAFF,TGTGCCAGCAGCTTAGGCTTCGGGGGTATCAACACTGAAGCTTTCTTT
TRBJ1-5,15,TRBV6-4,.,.,CASSETLYSNQPQHF,TGTGCCAGCAGTGAGACACTCTATAGCAATCAGCCCCAGCATTTT
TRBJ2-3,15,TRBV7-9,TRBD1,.,CASSFGQVSGDTQYF,TGTGCCAGCAGCTTTGGACAGGTATCGGGAGATACGCAGTATTTT
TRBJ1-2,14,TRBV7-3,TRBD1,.,CASSLAGGFYGYTF,TGTGCCAGCAGCTTAGCAGGGGGCTTCTATGGCTACACCTTC
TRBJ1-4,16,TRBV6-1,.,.,CASSEIGVSLNEKLFF,TGTGCCAGCAGTGAAATTGGGGTCAGCCTTAATGAAAAACTGTTTTTT
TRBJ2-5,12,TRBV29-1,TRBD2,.,CSVDSGRGTQYF,TGCAGCGTTGATAGCGGGAGAGGGACCCAGTACTTC
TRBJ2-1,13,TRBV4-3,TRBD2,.,CASSFAGGDEQFF,TGCGCCAGCAGCTTTGCGGGAGGGGATGAGCAGTTCTTC
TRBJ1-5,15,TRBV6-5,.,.,CASSYSHYSNQPQHF,TGTGCCAGCAGTTACAGTCATTATAGCAATCAGCCCCAGCATTTT
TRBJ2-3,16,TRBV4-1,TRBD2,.,CASSPRTSGGTDTQYF,TGCGCCAGCAGCCCCAGGACTAGCGGGGGTACAGATACGCAGTATTTT
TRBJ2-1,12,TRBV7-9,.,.,CASSRPDNEQFF,TGTGCCAGCAGCCGCCCCGACAATGAGCAGTTCTTC
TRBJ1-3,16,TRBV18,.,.,CASSSPGATSGNTIYF,TGTGCCAGCTCATCGCCTGGAGCCACCTCTGGAAACACCATATATTTT
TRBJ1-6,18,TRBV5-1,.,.,CASSLANPKSSYNSPLHF,TGCGCCAGCAGCTTGGCAAATCCAAAGTCCTCCTATAATTCACCCCTCCACTTT
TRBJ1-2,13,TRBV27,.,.,CASSLNRAFGYTF,TGTGCCAGCAGTTTAAACAGGGCCTTCGGCTACACCTTC
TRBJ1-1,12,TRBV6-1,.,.,CASTGEDTEAFF,TGTGCCAGCACAGGGGAAGACACTGAAGCTTTCTTT
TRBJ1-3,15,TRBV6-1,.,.,CASSVQGNVRNTIYF,TGTGCCAGCAGTGTTCAGGGGAATGTCAGGAACACCATATATTTT
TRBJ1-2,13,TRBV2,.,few,CASRGRGGHGYTF,TGTGCCAGCAGGGGCAGGGGAGGGCATGGCTACACCTTC
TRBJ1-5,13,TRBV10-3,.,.,CAISESTNQPQHF,TGTGCCATCAGTGAGTCGACCAATCAGCCCCAGCATTTT
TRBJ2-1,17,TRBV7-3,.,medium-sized,CASSLRPGAGSYNEQFF,TGTGCCAGCAGCTTAAGGCCTGGGGCCGGCTCCTACAATGAGCAGTTCTTC
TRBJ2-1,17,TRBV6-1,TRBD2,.,CASSGPYGTSGRYKQFF,TGTGCCAGCAGTGGACCCTATGGGACTAGCGGGAGGTATAAGCAGTTCTTC
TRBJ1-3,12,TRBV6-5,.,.,CASRAGENTIYF,TGTGCCAGCAGGGCGGGGGAAAACACCATATATTTT